This entry concerns a single T cell receptor (beta chain). Its specificity is not known. Germline V CDR1 and CDR2: DFQATT, SNEGSKA (reference sequence). V was clipped by 4 bases and J by 3 bases, with 10 bases between them. CDR3 size: 13 residues. These data belong to a study of identical twins. Study-wide results and caveats: The authors noted that invariant MAIT and iNKT cells could partly confound zero-insertion analyses.

From the 5' RACE reads, TCRdb called clonotypes with MiXCR, one entry per CDR3 protein. The sample holds hundreds of thousands of distinct CDR3 sequences, less than 25% seen once. This sample was also put to use in a study of T cells expressing NK-cell markers.

This clonotype was sampled from a woman younger than 30 in good health. Sequenced sample: PBMCs. J is TRBJ2-4 and V is TRBV20-1; TRBD2 might be the D (5 bases). In nucleotides, the CDR3 is TGCAGTGCTACGGTCGGGGACAAAAACATTCAGTACTTC. It codes for CSATVGDKNIQYF.